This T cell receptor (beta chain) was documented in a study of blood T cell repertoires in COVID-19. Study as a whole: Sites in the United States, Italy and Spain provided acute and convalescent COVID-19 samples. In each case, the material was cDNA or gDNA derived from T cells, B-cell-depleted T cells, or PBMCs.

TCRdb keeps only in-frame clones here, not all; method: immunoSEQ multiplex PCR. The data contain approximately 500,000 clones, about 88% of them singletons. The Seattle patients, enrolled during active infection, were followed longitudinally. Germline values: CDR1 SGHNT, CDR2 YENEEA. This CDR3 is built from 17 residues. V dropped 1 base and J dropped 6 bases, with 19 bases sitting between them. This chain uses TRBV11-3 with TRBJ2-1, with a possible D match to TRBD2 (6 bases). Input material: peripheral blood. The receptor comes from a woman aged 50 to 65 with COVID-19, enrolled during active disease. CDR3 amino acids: CASSLAAGSAEGNEQFF. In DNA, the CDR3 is TGTGCCAGCAGCTTAGCCGCGGGCTCTGCGGAGGGCAATGAGCAGTTCTTC.